This TCR beta chain stems from a study of OX40 agonist ivuxolimab in advanced cancers. Looking at the study overall: Ivuxolimab was an agonistic, fully human IgG2 monoclonal antibody directed against OX40 (CD134), a costimulatory receptor. Intravenous ivuxolimab was administered to patients every 2 weeks at six dose levels: 0.01, 0.1, 0.3, 1.5, 3 and 10 mg/kg. Patients were allowed to have had prior anti-PD-1, anti-PD-L1 or anti-CTLA-4 therapy, and around 37% of the dose-escalation patients had previously received checkpoint inhibitors. The paper describes the monotherapy dose-escalation part (N ≈ 51 patients) of the phase I trial of ivuxolimab. Of the roughly 51 dose-escalation patients, hepatocellular carcinoma was present in roughly 19, melanoma in approximately 15, renal cell carcinoma in 9 and head and neck cancer in 9. The point of sequencing TCRbeta in the periphery was to test whether ivuxolimab changed TCR sequence diversity and drove clonal T-cell expansion. Partial responses were achieved by three dose-escalation patients, of whom one had hepatocellular carcinoma and two had cutaneous melanoma. The dose-escalation cohort was 82.7% male with a mean age of approximately 60 years, ranging from roughly 20 to 85.

Reading from cysteine to phenylalanine, the CDR3 counts 14 amino acids. Only the CDR3 region is kept as DNA, spanning 42 bases read in frame from base 1. The germline V gene (reference sequence) gives CDR1 as LNHDA and CDR2 as SQIVND. Here V drops 5 bases and J drops 5 bases, and the junction holds 4 bases not matched to any gene. Findings and caveats that apply to the study as a whole: Clonal expansion of both CD4+ and CD8+ blood T cells was observed from baseline to week 6 at doses 0.1 to 3.0 mg/kg. Low levels of normalized T-cell clonal expansion were also seen in some patients who did not respond. In the 0.1-3.0 mg/kg groups, partial responders were among the patients with the lowest normalized peripheral clonal expansion, particularly in CD8+ T cells. After ivuxolimab, more expanded clones were found on average in CD8+ T cells than in CD4+ T cells. Which antigens the clonally expanded peripheral T cells were specific for was not determined.

The trial excluded patients who had a history of autoimmune disease or who were on systemic immunosuppression. Peripheral blood for TCR sequencing was collected from all dose cohorts at baseline, on cycle 4 day 1, and on cycle 7 day 1. Samples were obtained from an open-label, multicenter, first-in-human phase I dose-escalation trial of ivuxolimab. The trial enrolled adults with locally advanced or metastatic head and neck squamous cell, hepatocellular, melanoma or renal cell carcinoma. Before TCR sequencing, CD4+ and CD8+ T cells were separately sorted from peripheral blood. As regards this clone: The specificity of this receptor is unknown. The input lacks base qualities; no much larger clone sits a single base away.

Genomic DNA was extracted from sorted cells for sequencing of the TCRbeta CDR3 region. The immunoSEQ Assay was used for sequencing of TCRbeta CDR3 regions. The table comes from immuneACCESS by way of TCRdb, which keeps in-frame sequences with V and J called. Part of the clones is missing from these tables; in studies checked, under half for an unresolved V gene and the rest for unknown reasons. Within this sample are fewer than 65,000 clones, with approximately 82% of them counted one time only. In total, the top ten clones hold about 3.5% of the sample. The starting material was CD4+ or CD8+ T cells sorted from blood, obtained in a trial of the OX40 agonist ivuxolimab. The chain is assembled from TRBV19 and TRBJ2-2; TRBD1 fits 8 bases in the junction. The receptor was derived from an adult with an advanced solid tumor such as melanoma, head and neck, liver or kidney cancer. Here the CDR3 is given as CASSPTGGTGELFF. The sequence in DNA is TGTGCCAGTAGTCCAACAGGGGGGACCGGGGAGCTGTTTTTT.